Included here is one T cell receptor (beta chain) sequence, with context. CDR1 is LNHDA and CDR2 is SQIVND in the germline V gene (reference sequence). This CDR3 has 16 residues. The ends lost 1 base at V and 3 bases at J; junction bases unmatched: 8. This entry is derived from a study of cytomegalovirus exposure and HLA in healthy donors. 60 Vbeta and 13 Jbeta primers were used in PCR. Only in-frame clones appear in the TCRdb table, and some are missing; sequencing was by immunoSEQ multiplex PCR. The sample lists around 300,000 clones; approximately 70% were seen once. The chain combines TRBV19 with TRBJ2-7, with 8 bases that match TRBD2. The TCR was taken from a female donor in good health and CMV-seronegative. Sequencing was done on a sample of PBMCs. The DNA for the CDR3 is TGTGCCAGTAGTATAGCCCCGGGAGGGCCCCTCTACGAGCAGTACTTC. It encodes CASSIAPGGPLYEQYF.